One T cell receptor beta chain is described in this entry. This record belongs to a study of blood T cell repertoires in COVID-19. The germline V gene has CDR1 SQVTM and CDR2 ANQGSEA. The CDR3 is 12 residues long. The V end was cut by 5 bases, the J end by 4 bases, with 11 bases between. Here immunoSEQ multiplex PCR was the method, and the copy in TCRdb shows in-frame clones only, minus some. The top ten clones hold 0.7% of a sample with around 480,000 clones, around 90% of them seen once. The source of this sequence is a woman aged 18 to 35 who had recovered from COVID-19. The chain combines TRBV29-1 with TRBJ2-5; D might be TRBD1 (5 bases). Sequences were obtained from PBMCs or T cells enriched from blood (not recorded which). In DNA, the CDR3 is TGCAGCGTTCGACAGTACTTAGAGACCCAGTACTTC. Protein: CSVRQYLETQYF.